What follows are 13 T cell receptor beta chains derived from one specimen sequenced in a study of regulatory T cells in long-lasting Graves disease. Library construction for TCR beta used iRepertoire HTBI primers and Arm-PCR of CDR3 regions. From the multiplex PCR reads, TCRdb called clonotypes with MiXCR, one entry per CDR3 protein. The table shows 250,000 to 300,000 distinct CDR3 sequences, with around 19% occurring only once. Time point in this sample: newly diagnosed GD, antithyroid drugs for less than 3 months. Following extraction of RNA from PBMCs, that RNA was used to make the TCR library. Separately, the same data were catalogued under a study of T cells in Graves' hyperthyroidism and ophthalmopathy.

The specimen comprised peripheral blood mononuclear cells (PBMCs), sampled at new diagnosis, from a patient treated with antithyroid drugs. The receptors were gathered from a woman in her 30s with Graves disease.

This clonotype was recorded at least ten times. This CDR3 reads CASVGGAANTEAFF. The DNA of the CDR3 is TGTGCCAGCGTGGGGGGCGCGGCGAACACTGAAGCTTTCTTT. The J gene is TRBJ1-1, the V gene TRBV6-1, with D possibly being TRBD1 (6 bases). The germline V gene encodes CDR1 MNHNS and CDR2 SASEGT. The CDR3 runs to 14 residues. Between the trimmed V and J ends, which lost 8 bases and 1 base, there was a span of 14 bases.

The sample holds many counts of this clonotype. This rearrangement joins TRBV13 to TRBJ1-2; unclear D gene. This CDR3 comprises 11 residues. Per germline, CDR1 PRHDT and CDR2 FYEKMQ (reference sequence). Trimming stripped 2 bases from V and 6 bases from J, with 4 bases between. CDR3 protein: CASSLSDGYTF. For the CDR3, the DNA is TGTGCCAGCAGCTTATCGGATGGCTACACCTTC.

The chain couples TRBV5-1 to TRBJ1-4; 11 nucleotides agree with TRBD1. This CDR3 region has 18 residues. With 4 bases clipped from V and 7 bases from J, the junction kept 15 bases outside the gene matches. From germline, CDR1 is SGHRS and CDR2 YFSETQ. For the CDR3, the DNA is TGCGCCAGCAGCGCGGGGACAGGGGGAATTTGGTCTAGTGAAAAACTGTTTTTT. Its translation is CASSAGTGGIWSSEKLFF.

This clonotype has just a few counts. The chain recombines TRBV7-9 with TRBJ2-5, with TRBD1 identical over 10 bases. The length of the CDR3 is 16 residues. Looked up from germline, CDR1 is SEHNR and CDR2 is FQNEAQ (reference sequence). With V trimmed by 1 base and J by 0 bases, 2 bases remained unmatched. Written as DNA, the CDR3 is TGTGCCAGCAGCTTAGGGGACAGGGGATACCAAGAGACCCAGTACTTC. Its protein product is CASSLGDRGYQETQYF.

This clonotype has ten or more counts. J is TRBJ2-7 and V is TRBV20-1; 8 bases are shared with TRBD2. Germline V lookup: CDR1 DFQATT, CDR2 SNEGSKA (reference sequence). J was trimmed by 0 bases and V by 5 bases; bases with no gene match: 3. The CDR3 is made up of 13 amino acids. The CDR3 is CSAASGGSYEQYF. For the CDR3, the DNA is TGCAGTGCTGCCAGCGGGGGCTCCTACGAGCAGTACTTC.

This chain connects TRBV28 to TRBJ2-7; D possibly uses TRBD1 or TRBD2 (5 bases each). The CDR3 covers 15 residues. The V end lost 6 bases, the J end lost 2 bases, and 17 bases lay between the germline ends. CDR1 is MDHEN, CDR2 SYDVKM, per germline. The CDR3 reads CASSRGFAYTYEQYF. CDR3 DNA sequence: TGTGCCAGCAGCCGGGGCTTCGCTTATACCTACGAGCAGTACTTC.

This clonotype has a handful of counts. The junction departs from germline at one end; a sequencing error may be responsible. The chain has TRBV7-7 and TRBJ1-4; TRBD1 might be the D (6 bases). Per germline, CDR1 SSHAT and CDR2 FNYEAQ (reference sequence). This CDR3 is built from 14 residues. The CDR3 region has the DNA TGTGCTAGCAGCCCGCGAGGGGGGGAAGGAAAACTGTTTTTT. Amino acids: CASSPRGGEGKLFF. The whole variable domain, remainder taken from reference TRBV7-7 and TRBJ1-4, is GAGVSQSPRYKVTKRGQDVTLRCDPISSHATLYWYQQALGQGPEFLTYFNYEAQPDKSGLPSDRFSAERPEGSISTLTIQRTEQRDSAMYRCASSPRGGEGKLFFGSGTQLSVL.

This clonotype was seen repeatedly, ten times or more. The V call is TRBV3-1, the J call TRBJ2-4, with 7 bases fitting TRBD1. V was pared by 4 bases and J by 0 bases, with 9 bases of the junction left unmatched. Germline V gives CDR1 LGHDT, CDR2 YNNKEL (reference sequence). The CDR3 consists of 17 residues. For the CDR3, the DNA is TGTGCCAGCAGCCGTTCGACAGGGAGCGGAGCCAAAAACATTCAGTACTTC. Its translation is CASSRSTGSGAKNIQYF.

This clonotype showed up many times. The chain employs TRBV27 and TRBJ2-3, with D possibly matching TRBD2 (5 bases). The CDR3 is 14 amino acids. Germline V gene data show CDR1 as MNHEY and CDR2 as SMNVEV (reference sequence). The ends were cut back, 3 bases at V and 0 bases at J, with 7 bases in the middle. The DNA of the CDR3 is TGTGCCAGCAGTTTGCGGGCCAGCACAGATACGCAGTATTTT. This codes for CASSLRASTDTQYF.

Written as DNA, the CDR3 is TGTGCCAGCAGTGCCGGGACAGGGCGGGAGCAGTACTTC. Its translation is CASSAGTGREQYF. This sequence joins TRBV2 and TRBJ2-7; 9 bases match TRBD1. V lost 4 bases and J lost 7; bases outside the gene matches: 5. The CDR3 contains 13 residues. CDR1 and CDR2 (germline): SNHLY, FYNNEI.

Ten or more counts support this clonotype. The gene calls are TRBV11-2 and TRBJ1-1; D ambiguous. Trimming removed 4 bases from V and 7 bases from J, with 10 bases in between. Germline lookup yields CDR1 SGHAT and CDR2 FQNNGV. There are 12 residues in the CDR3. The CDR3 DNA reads TGTGCCAGCAGCTGGGCTGCGGGTGAAGCTTTCTTT. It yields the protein CASSWAAGEAFF.

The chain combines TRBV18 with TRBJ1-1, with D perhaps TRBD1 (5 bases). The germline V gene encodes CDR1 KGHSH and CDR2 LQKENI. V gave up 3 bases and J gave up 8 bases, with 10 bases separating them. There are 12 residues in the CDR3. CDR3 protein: CASSPERGEAFF. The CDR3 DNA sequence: TGTGCCAGCTCACCCGAGCGGGGGGAAGCTTTCTTT.

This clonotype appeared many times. This chain's CDR3 is CASQGGQYNEQFF. DNA for the CDR3: TGTGCCAGTCAGGGGGGACAATACAATGAGCAGTTCTTC. The gene calls are TRBV6-1 and TRBJ2-1; possible D gene TRBD1, 7 bases. The CDR3 has 13 residues. Trimming left V 9 bases short and J 4 bases short, with 13 bases between. Germline V gene data show CDR1 as MNHNS and CDR2 as SASEGT.